This TCR beta chain was captured in a study of blood T cell repertoires in COVID-19. About the research overall: In each case, the material was cDNA or gDNA derived from T cells, B-cell-depleted T cells, or PBMCs.

The CDR3 is 15 amino acids. Germline CDR1 reads SGHNT; CDR2 reads YYREEE (reference sequence). V shed 4 bases and J shed 0 bases, with 11 bases lying between them. This clone was seen only once. Original data processing: How many nucleated cells were present was estimated from reference gene primer amplification. The table came from immunoSEQ multiplex PCR; TCRdb's copy has only in-frame clones and leaves some out. V and J calls and clone size are as listed in that table; D and trimming were resolved from the DNA. Among about 150,000 clones, roughly 83% were seen once, and the ten largest hold 3% to 3.5%.

What was sequenced was peripheral blood. The receptor was derived from an elderly woman with acute or convalescent COVID-19. The genes are TRBV5-4 and TRBJ1-3; a weak D match, TRBD1 (5 bases). The chain's CDR3 is CASSRRGTSGNTIYF. As DNA, the CDR3 is TGTGCCAGCAGCCGACGGGGGACCTCTGGAAACACCATATATTTT.